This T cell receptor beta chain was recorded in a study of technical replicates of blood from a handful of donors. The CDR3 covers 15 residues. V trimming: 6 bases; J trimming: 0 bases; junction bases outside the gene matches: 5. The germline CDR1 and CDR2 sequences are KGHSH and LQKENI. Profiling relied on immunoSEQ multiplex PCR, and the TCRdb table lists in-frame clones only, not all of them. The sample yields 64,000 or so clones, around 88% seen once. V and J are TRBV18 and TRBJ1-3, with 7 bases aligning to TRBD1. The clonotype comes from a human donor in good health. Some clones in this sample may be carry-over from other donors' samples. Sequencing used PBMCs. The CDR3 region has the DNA TGTGCCAGCTCTTTTGGACAGGTCTCTGGAAACACCATATATTTT. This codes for CASSFGQVSGNTIYF.